Detailed here is one TCR beta chain. Its antigen remains unknown. RNA totalling roughly 0.45 to 1 ug underwent reverse transcription with random hexamers. TCRdb re-called the immunoSEQ multiplex PCR reads with MiXCR, one entry per CDR3 protein. The sample has 150,000 or so distinct CDR3 sequences; approximately 95% are singletons. This sample was included in a study of CD8 T cells in Susac syndrome. The CDR3 is made up of 16 amino acids. Germline V gene sequence: CDR1 SGHTA, CDR2 FQGNSA. Trimming removed 4 bases at V and 0 bases at J, with 15 bases between. TEMRA cells were FACS-enriched, unlike CD8+ and CD4+ T cells, which were negatively isolated. Findings and limits, study-wide: In Susac syndrome, CD4+ T cell repertoires lacked any clonal expansion. As the study acknowledged, the number of individuals who were part of its TCR sequencing and HLA analysis was relatively small.

The sequenced material came from CD4+ T cells from PBMCs. The clonotype comes from a human donor with Susac syndrome. The rearrangement joins TRBV7-2 to TRBJ1-1; D gene uncertain. CDR3 DNA sequence: TGTGCCAGCAGCTCCCGGGGATGGGGAGTGAACACTGAAGCTTTCTTT. Its protein product is CASSSRGWGVNTEAFF.